Presented here are 18 T cell receptor beta chains from one specimen sequenced in a study of a mutant IDH1 vaccine in newly diagnosed glioma. Documented time point: week 47, end of study. With topical imiquimod, each dose of the vaccine consisted of 300 ug of mutant IDH1 20-mer peptide. Measured with immunoSEQ multiplex PCR; TCRdb has only the in-frame clones, and not every one. This table holds tens of thousands of clones, 65% found once. Their specific antigens are unknown. This specimen consisted of peripheral blood mononuclear cells (PBMCs), obtained from a glioma patient whose treatment included an IDH1 peptide vaccine. These receptors came from a man aged 35 to 55 with glioma. Some clones in this sample may be carry-over from other donors' samples.

The rearrangement links TRBV5-1 to TRBJ1-5; 7 bases align to TRBD1. J gave up 3 bases and V 4 bases, and 7 bases lay outside the gene matches. Germline CDR1 reads SGHRS; CDR2 reads YFSETQ. CDR3 length equals 15 residues. The CDR3 DNA reads as TGCGCCAGCAGCCCGACAGGGAGGCCCAATCAGCCCCAGCATTTT. Amino acids: CASSPTGRPNQPQHF.

This sequence joins TRBV18 and TRBJ1-3, with D hard to call. Deletions cut 3 bases from V and 4 bases from J, with 13 bases between. The germline CDR1 and CDR2 sequences are KGHSH and LQKENI. The CDR3 totals 15 residues. The CDR3 DNA is TGTGCCAGCTCACCTCCAGCGCCGTCCGGAAACACCATATATTTT. Its protein is CASSPPAPSGNTIYF.

CDR3 nucleotide sequence: TGTGCCTGGAGTCGGGGACCGAATAGCAATCAGCCCCAGCATTTT. Amino acid sequence: CAWSRGPNSNQPQHF. V gene TRBV30 combines with J gene TRBJ1-5; D is possibly TRBD1 (5 bases). Germline assignment: CDR1 GTSNPN and CDR2 SVGIG (reference sequence). This CDR3 region has 15 residues. The V end lost 2 bases, the J end lost 0 bases, and 11 bases lay between the germline ends.

V is TRBV6-6 and J is TRBJ1-5, with D possibly being TRBD1 (5 bases). Between the trimmed V and J ends, which lost 7 bases and 2 bases, there was a span of 15 bases. This CDR3 contains 15 residues. Looked up from germline, CDR1 is MNHNY and CDR2 is SVGAGI (reference sequence). In DNA, the CDR3 is TGTGCCAGCACCCCCCTGGGACGGGGCAATCAGCCCCAGCATTTT. Translating it yields CASTPLGRGNQPQHF.

This clone was observed a few times. The V and J genes are TRBV27 and TRBJ1-3; D possibly corresponds to TRBD1 (6 bases). This CDR3 is 15 amino acids long. Trimming stripped 6 bases from V and 0 bases from J, with 12 bases between. Germline CDR1 reads MNHEY; CDR2 reads SMNVEV (reference sequence). The CDR3 nucleotides read TGTGCCAGCAGCCCTAACAGGGACTCTGGAAACACCATATATTTT. Its protein product is CASSPNRDSGNTIYF.

The gene calls are TRBV27 and TRBJ2-6, with no clear D. Germline V lookup: CDR1 MNHEY, CDR2 SMNVEV (reference sequence). The V and J ends lost 3 bases and 0 bases respectively, with 6 bases between them. CDR3 size: 15 residues. The CDR3 DNA is TGTGCCAGCAGTTTTCGGTTCTCTGGGGCCAACGTCCTGACTTTC. Its protein product is CASSFRFSGANVLTF.

This clone was seen just once. The V gene is TRBV5-1, the J gene TRBJ1-1; perhaps TRBD1 as D (5 bases). Germline CDR1 SGHRS, CDR2 YFSETQ. V lost 0 bases to trimming and J lost 10 bases, with 19 bases between them. The CDR3 spans 15 residues. CDR3 DNA: TGCGCCAGCAGCTTGGAGGGATGGGGGTTGGCTGCAGCTTTCTTT. The encoded protein is CASSLEGWGLAAAFF.

Comment on this clone: At one end the junction does not follow the germline gene, possibly because of a read error. The chain employs TRBV14 and TRBJ2-2, with TRBD2 identical over 10 bases. This CDR3 has 18 residues. From germline, CDR1 is SGHDN and CDR2 FVKESK. CDR3 in DNA: TGTGCCACCAGCAGTCCCCGGACTAGCGGTACGAACACCGGGGGGCTGTTTTTT. It is translated as CATSSPRTSGTNTGGLFF. The variable domain in full, completed from reference TRBV14 and TRBJ2-2, reads EAGVTQFPSHSVIEKGQTVTLRCDPISGHDNLYWYRRVMGKEIKFLLHFVKESKQDESGMPNNRFLAERTGGTYSTLKVQPAELEDSGVYFCATSSPRTSGTNTGGLFFGEGSRLTVL.

In its sample, this clone was seen once. The rearrangement joins TRBV6-5 to TRBJ1-2, with a possible D match to TRBD1 (6 bases). This CDR3 has 13 residues. From germline, CDR1 is MNHEY and CDR2 SVGAGI. With 4 bases removed from V and 1 base from J, the gap between germline ends came to 7 bases. Here the CDR3 reads CASSLQGNYGYTF. CDR3 sequence (DNA): TGTGCCAGCAGTTTACAGGGTAACTATGGCTACACCTTC.

CDR3 coding DNA: TGTGCCAGCAGCTTAGAGGGCCGGGTTTACAATCAGCCCCAGCATTTT. This gives the protein CASSLEGRVYNQPQHF. The genes are TRBV7-8 and TRBJ1-5; D ambiguous. This CDR3 spans 16 amino acids. V lost 1 base and J 3 bases, leaving 13 bases between the germline ends. The germline gives CDR1 SGHVS, CDR2 FQNEAQ. Looking up the rest from reference TRBV7-8 and TRBJ1-5 gives the full variable domain: GAGVSQSPRYKVAKRGQDVALRCDPISGHVSLFWYQQALGQGPEFLTYFQNEAQLDKSGLPSDRFFAERPEGSVSTLKIQRTQQEDSAVYLCASSLEGRVYNQPQHFGDGTRLSIL.

CDR3 in amino acids: CASSLPPDRMYEQYF. As DNA, the CDR3 is TGCGCCAGCAGCTTACCCCCCGACAGGATGTACGAGCAGTACTTC. The chain employs TRBV5-1 and TRBJ2-7; D might be TRBD1 (6 bases). The CDR3 is 15 amino acids. Germline V lookup: CDR1 SGHRS, CDR2 YFSETQ. Trimming removed 2 bases from V and 4 bases from J, with 16 bases in between. The complete variable domain, with remaining parts taken from reference TRBV5-1 and TRBJ2-7, reads KAGVTQTPRYLIKTRGQQVTLSCSPISGHRSVSWYQQTPGQGLQFLFEYFSETQRNKGNFPGRFSGRQFSNSRSEMNVSTLELGDSALYLCASSLPPDRMYEQYFGPGTRLTVT.

CDR3 sequence: CSVVYPDGNQETQYF. In DNA, the CDR3 is TGCAGCGTTGTTTATCCGGACGGGAATCAAGAGACCCAGTACTTC. This rearrangement joins TRBV29-1 to TRBJ2-5; possible D gene TRBD2, 5 bases. The CDR3 length is 15 residues. CDR1 and CDR2 from the germline V gene are SQVTM and ANQGSEA. V was shortened by 4 bases and J by 2 bases, with 17 bases between the two germline ends.

This clone was seen more than once but under ten times. The CDR3 DNA is TGTGCCAGCAGCTTGCCCAGGGGGCGCGAAGAGACCCAGTACTTC. Translation gives CASSLPRGREETQYF. The V and J genes are TRBV5-4 and TRBJ2-5; 8 nucleotides match TRBD1. V lost 1 base and J lost 3; bases outside the gene matches: 5. The CDR3 runs to 15 residues. In germline, CDR1 is SGHNT, CDR2 YYREEE (reference sequence). Full variable domain (remainder filled in from reference TRBV5-4 and TRBJ2-5): ETGVTQSPTHLIKTRGQQVTLRCSSQSGHNTVSWYQQALGQGPQFIFQYYREEENGRGNFPPRFSGLQFPNYSSELNVNALELDDSALYLCASSLPRGREETQYFGPGTRLLVL.

The rearrangement uses TRBV11-3 and TRBJ2-2; maybe TRBD2 (6 bases). The V and J ends lost 5 bases and 5 bases respectively, with 15 bases between them. The CDR3 has 15 amino acids. Germline V gives CDR1 SGHNT, CDR2 YENEEA. The CDR3 DNA reads as TGTGCCAGCAGCCTCGGCGGGATGGGAACCGGGGAGCTGTTTTTT. Translated: CASSLGGMGTGELFF.

The chain couples TRBV5-1 to TRBJ1-3, with D unresolved. Germline V gene sequence: CDR1 SGHRS, CDR2 YFSETQ. V lost 4 bases, J lost 0 bases, and 11 bases lay in between. This CDR3 region has 15 residues. In DNA, the CDR3 is TGCGCCAGCAGCCTCTGGACGAACTCTGGAAACACCATATATTTT. Translated: CASSLWTNSGNTIYF.

The table lists this clone with a few counts. This chain connects TRBV30 to TRBJ2-5; a weak D match, TRBD1 (5 bases). CDR1 and CDR2 from the germline V gene are GTSNPN and SVGIG (reference sequence). Deletions cut 0 bases from V and 2 bases from J, with 7 bases between. The CDR3 consists of 13 residues. The CDR3 sequence is CAWSVRTQETQYF. CDR3 DNA sequence: TGTGCCTGGAGTGTCCGGACACAAGAGACCCAGTACTTC.

This clone was counted a few times. The chain recombines TRBV2 with TRBJ2-7; the D is unclear. This CDR3 has 14 amino acids. V gave up 0 bases and J gave up 7 bases, with 13 bases separating them. CDR1 and CDR2 from the germline V gene are SNHLY and FYNNEI. DNA for the CDR3: TGTGCCAGCAGTGAAGCGCGGACCCGGCAAGAGCAGTACTTC. This codes for CASSEARTRQEQYF.

V is TRBV4-1 and J is TRBJ2-2, with D possibly matching TRBD1 (5 bases). CDR1 MGHRA and CDR2 YSYEKL come from the germline V gene. V was cut by 2 bases and J by 2 bases, with 12 bases left in between. The CDR3 length is 16 residues. Written as DNA, the CDR3 is TGCGCCAGCAGCCAACCCCCACAGGAAAACACCGGGGAGCTGTTTTTT. As protein: CASSQPPQENTGELFF.